The 21 T cell receptor beta chains reported below all come from one sample, sequenced in a study of blood T cell repertoires in COVID-19. Only in-frame clones appear in the TCRdb table, and some are missing; sequencing was by immunoSEQ multiplex PCR. In the table there are about 210,000 clones, around 83% of which are singletons. The sequencing input was peripheral blood. The receptors were sampled from a man aged 50 to 59 with active or convalescent COVID-19.

The CDR3 loop reads CASSEAGGGRQPQHF. The CDR3 region has the DNA TGTGCCAGCAGTGAAGCTGGTGGAGGGCGACAGCCCCAGCATTTT. The V and J genes are TRBV6-1 and TRBJ1-5; D unclear. V was pared by 0 bases and J by 7 bases, with 13 bases between. Germline-derived CDR1 and CDR2 are MNHNS and SASEGT. CDR3 length: 15 amino acids.

The J gene is TRBJ1-2, the V gene TRBV7-9, with D possibly being TRBD1 (5 bases). Trimming took off 5 bases at V and 2 bases at J, with 15 bases between the two ends. The CDR3 has 15 residues. Germline assignment: CDR1 SEHNR and CDR2 FQNEAQ (reference sequence). The CDR3 region is CASSPPGVGNYGYTF. The CDR3 bases are TGTGCCAGCAGCCCACCGGGGGTCGGGAACTATGGCTACACCTTC.

Here the CDR3 reads CASSLQGSNEKLFF. The CDR3 DNA is TGTGCCAGCAGCCTACAGGGGTCTAATGAAAAACTGTTTTTT. The chain combines TRBV7-9 with TRBJ1-4; TRBD1 agrees at 7 bases. V lost 5 bases and J lost 3; bases outside the gene matches: 3. CDR1 and CDR2 from the germline V gene are SEHNR and FQNEAQ (reference sequence). The CDR3 runs 14 residues. Together with reference TRBV7-9 and TRBJ1-4, the CDR3 gives the full variable domain: DTGVSQNPRHKITKRGQNVTFRCDPISEHNRLYWYRQTLGQGPEFLTYFQNEAQLEKSRLLSDRFSAERPKGSFSTLEIQRTEQGDSAMYLCASSLQGSNEKLFFGSGTQLSVL.

The chain joins TRBV11-2 to TRBJ1-1; D remains ambiguous. Between the trimmed V and J ends, which lost 5 bases and 8 bases, there was a span of 9 bases. The germline V gene has CDR1 SGHAT and CDR2 FQNNGV. The CDR3 has 11 residues. CDR3 residues: CASSPLAEAFF. As DNA, the CDR3 is TGTGCCAGCAGCCCTCTGGCCGAAGCTTTCTTT. Filled out from reference TRBV11-2 and TRBJ1-1, the complete variable domain reads EAGVAQSPRYKIIEKRQSVAFWCNPISGHATLYWYQQILGQGPKLLIQFQNNGVVDDSQLPKDRFSAERLKGVDSTLKIQPAKLEDSAVYLCASSPLAEAFFGQGTRLTVV.

V gene TRBV5-6 combines with J gene TRBJ1-1, with 7 bases fitting TRBD1. The CDR3 loop spans 11 amino acids. Trimming removed 4 bases from V and 8 bases from J; junction bases left unmatched: 2. Germline assignment: CDR1 SGHDT and CDR2 YYEEEE. CDR3 in amino acids: CASSMTGEAFF. The DNA of the CDR3 is TGTGCCAGCAGCATGACAGGGGAAGCTTTCTTT.

This sequence joins TRBV5-8 and TRBJ2-2, with 11 nucleotides matching TRBD1. With V trimmed by 2 bases and J by 6 bases, 9 bases remained unmatched. This CDR3 has 17 amino acids. CDR1 is SGHTS, CDR2 YDEGEE, per germline. The CDR3 spells CASSFRPGQGAPGELFF. As DNA, the CDR3 is TGTGCCAGCAGCTTCCGGCCCGGACAGGGGGCGCCCGGGGAGCTGTTTTTT.

The V call is TRBV28, the J call TRBJ2-1; D is undetermined. This CDR3 is 9 amino acids long. Trimming took off 9 bases at V and 8 bases at J, with 5 bases between the two ends. Looked up from germline, CDR1 is MDHEN and CDR2 is SYDVKM. CDR3 residues: CASGHEQFF. The CDR3 DNA reads TGTGCCAGTGGGCATGAGCAGTTCTTC.

The chain has TRBV6-7 and TRBJ2-7, with 8 nucleotides matching TRBD2. TRBV6-7 is reported as an ORF; its role is uncertain. The CDR3 contains 22 residues. Trimming removed 0 bases from V and 2 bases from J; junction bases left unmatched: 24. CDR3 sequence (DNA): TGTGCCAGCAGTTACTCGGGTCCCGGACCCTCTCGGTCTCTAGCGGGTCCCTACGAGCAGTACTTC. This codes for CASSYSGPGPSRSLAGPYEQYF.

This sequence joins TRBV5-5 and TRBJ2-5; no clear D. CDR3 length: 16 residues. The V gene lost 1 base and the J gene lost 1 base, with 14 bases spanning the gap. CDR1 is SGHKS and CDR2 is YYEKEE in the germline V gene (reference sequence). CDR3 DNA sequence: TGTGCCAGCAGCTTGAGCCGGGTAGTAGGCCAAGAGACCCAGTACTTC. Residues: CASSLSRVVGQETQYF. The full variable domain, completed using reference TRBV5-5 and TRBJ2-5, is DAGVTQSPTHLIKTRGQQVTLRCSPISGHKSVSWYQQVLGQGPQFIFQYYEKEERGRGNFPDRFSARQFPNYSSELNVNALLLGDSALYLCASSLSRVVGQETQYFGPGTRLLVL.

This clone was picked up a small number of times. The chain has TRBV7-9 and TRBJ2-5; maybe TRBD2 (6 bases). V was cut by 6 bases and J by 3 bases, with 17 bases left in between. The CDR3 spans 15 residues. Germline CDR1 and CDR2: SEHNR and FQNEAQ (reference sequence). The CDR3 DNA follows: TGTGCCAGCAGGTCCGAGCCACTAGCAGAAGAGACCCAGTACTTC. Encoded protein: CASRSEPLAEETQYF.

This rearrangement joins TRBV30 to TRBJ1-2, with D possibly being TRBD1 (6 bases). CDR1 and CDR2 (germline): GTSNPN, SVGIG (reference sequence). Between the trimmed V and J ends, which lost 3 bases and 4 bases, there was a span of 18 bases. CDR3 length: 15 residues. The CDR3 spells CAWRQQGRRGYGYTF. The DNA of the CDR3 is TGTGCCTGGAGGCAACAGGGACGCCGGGGCTATGGCTACACCTTC.

The chain couples TRBV5-1 to TRBJ2-1; D may be TRBD1 (6 bases). Germline lookup yields CDR1 SGHRS and CDR2 YFSETQ. The CDR3 has 13 residues. V lost 4 bases to trimming and J lost 4 bases, with 9 bases between them. The CDR3 is CASSRTDYNEQFF. As DNA, the CDR3 is TGCGCCAGCAGCCGGACAGATTACAATGAGCAGTTCTTC. Drawing the rest from reference TRBV5-1 and TRBJ2-1, the complete variable domain is KAGVTQTPRYLIKTRGQQVTLSCSPISGHRSVSWYQQTPGQGLQFLFEYFSETQRNKGNFPGRFSGRQFSNSRSEMNVSTLELGDSALYLCASSRTDYNEQFFGPGTRLTVL.

The V and J genes are TRBV28 and TRBJ2-7; 8 bases align to TRBD1. CDR1 and CDR2 (germline): MDHEN, SYDVKM. The CDR3 length is 14 residues. The junction had 10 bases not matched to a gene; V was cut back by 5 bases and J by 7 bases. CDR3: CASSPGQGGREQYF. DNA of the CDR3: TGTGCCAGCAGTCCTGGACAGGGAGGAAGGGAGCAGTACTTC.

This clone was observed a single time. The chain links TRBV19 to TRBJ2-7; 12 bases map to TRBD2. The CDR3 length is 15 residues. Germline-derived CDR1 and CDR2 are LNHDA and SQIVND (reference sequence). The V gene end was trimmed by 6 bases and the J gene end by 1 base; junction bases not matched to a gene: 4. As DNA, the CDR3 is TGTGCCAGTAGCCCTAGCGGGAGGGTATCCTACGAGCAGTACTTC. As protein: CASSPSGRVSYEQYF.

The chain recombines TRBV29-1 with TRBJ2-7; tentatively, D is TRBD1 (6 bases). The germline CDR1 and CDR2 sequences are SQVTM and ANQGSEA. The CDR3 consists of 18 residues. Trimming took off 0 bases at V and 0 bases at J, with 21 bases between the two ends. The CDR3 spells CSVEDRGGGRGSSYEQYF. DNA of the CDR3: TGCAGCGTTGAAGATCGAGGTGGGGGAAGGGGGAGCTCCTACGAGCAGTACTTC.

This clone was detected only a few times. This chain connects TRBV2 to TRBJ1-2, with 9 nucleotides matching TRBD1. Germline assignment: CDR1 SNHLY and CDR2 FYNNEI. V lost 6 bases, J lost 7 bases, and 9 bases stayed unmatched. The CDR3 has 14 residues. The CDR3 protein is CASSGTGRVSGYTF. CDR3 DNA: TGTGCCAGCAGCGGGACAGGGCGCGTTAGTGGCTACACCTTC.

The rearrangement uses TRBV30 and TRBJ1-1, with D possibly being TRBD1 (5 bases). The CDR3 runs to 17 residues. Germline V gene lookup returns CDR1 GTSNPN and CDR2 SVGIG (reference sequence). V gave up 3 bases and J gave up 1 base, with 21 bases separating them. In nucleotides, the CDR3 is TGTGCCTGGAGGACATGGGACTTCGGGGACGGGAACACTGAAGCTTTCTTT. Its translation: CAWRTWDFGDGNTEAFF.

On this clone: The sample has other DNA sequences that encode this CDR3 too. The chain recombines TRBV10-3 with TRBJ1-1, with 7 bases lining up with TRBD1. This CDR3 has 14 residues. V trimming: 0 bases; J trimming: 4 bases; junction bases outside the gene matches: 2. The germline gives CDR1 ENHRY, CDR2 SYGVKD. The CDR3 coding sequence is TGTGCCATCAGTGAGTCGGCAGGGGGCACTGAAGCTTTCTTT. This translates into CAISESAGGTEAFF.

This chain links TRBV19 with TRBJ1-5, with a possible D match to TRBD1 (6 bases). This CDR3 is 14 amino acids long. Looked up from germline, CDR1 is LNHDA and CDR2 is SQIVND (reference sequence). With 6 bases removed from V and 4 bases from J, the gap between germline ends came to 13 bases. CDR3 DNA sequence: TGTGCCAGTAGGGACAGCGCTTTAAATCAGCCCCAGCATTTT. Protein product: CASRDSALNQPQHF.

This sequence joins TRBV4-1 and TRBJ2-7; D is perhaps TRBD2 (6 bases). This CDR3 contains 15 residues. Per germline, CDR1 MGHRA and CDR2 YSYEKL. With 4 bases removed from V and 6 bases from J, the gap between germline ends came to 19 bases. This CDR3 is CASSPGAGRYLEQYF. The CDR3 nucleotides read TGCGCCAGCAGCCCAGGAGCAGGGAGGTATCTCGAGCAGTACTTC.

The chain has TRBV19 and TRBJ1-2; TRBD1 agrees at 7 bases. The germline V gene encodes CDR1 LNHDA and CDR2 SQIVND (reference sequence). The CDR3 length is 14 residues. V lost 9 bases to trimming and J lost 6 bases; unmatched junction nucleotides: 13. The CDR3 DNA reads TGTGCCAGCTCCATCAGGGACAGAGGCAATGGCTACACCTTC. It is translated as CASSIRDRGNGYTF.